The rows below give T cell receptor beta chains drawn from one sample of a study of technical replicates of blood from a handful of donors. The protocol was immunoSEQ multiplex PCR, while the TCRdb copy is restricted to in-frame clones and leaves out a portion. The sample carries more than 90,000 clones, 90% to 96% recorded once. Input material: T cells isolated from PBMCs. The receptors derive from a human donor in good health. The CDR3 runs from the conserved cysteine through the conserved F or W. D genes are given only for firm matches. Clone size, where shown, is once, few, many, or a class for clones that have expanded.

cdr3_aa cdr3_nt clone_size j_call v_call d_call
CASSFHGGSYNEQFF TGCGCCAGCAGCTTCCACGGGGGGTCCTACAATGAGCAGTTCTTC . TRBJ2-1 TRBV5-1 TRBD2
CASMPPGLATDEQYF TGTGCCAGCATGCCCCCGGGACTAGCGACAGACGAGCAGTACTTC . TRBJ2-7 TRBV28 TRBD2
CASSSSGRSSYNEQFF TGTGCCAGCAGTTCTAGCGGCCGTAGCTCCTACAATGAGCAGTTCTTC . TRBJ2-1 TRBV6-6 TRBD2
CATAEGGPATNEKLFF TGTGCCACGGCAGAGGGGGGGCCGGCGACTAATGAAAAACTGTTTTTT . TRBJ1-4 TRBV19 .
CARSLAEVPNSGNTIYF TGTGCCAGAAGCTTGGCCGAGGTCCCAAACTCTGGAAACACCATATATTTT . TRBJ1-3 TRBV5-3 .
CASSFYTEAFF TGTGCCAGCAGCTTCTACACTGAAGCTTTCTTT . TRBJ1-1 TRBV6-5 .
CASSLVQGGLEAFF TGCGCCAGCAGCTTGGTCCAGGGGGGCCTTGAAGCTTTCTTT . TRBJ1-1 TRBV5-1 TRBD1
CASSLDNPTDEQYF TGTGCCAGCAGCTTAGACAACCCAACCGACGAGCAGTACTTC . TRBJ2-7 TRBV7-9 .
CASSGQGLYTDTQYF TGTGCCAGCAGCGGACAGGGTCTCTACACAGATACGCAGTATTTT once TRBJ2-3 TRBV7-9 TRBD1
CASSLPRTGLISGANVLTF TGTGCCAGCAGTTTACCGCGGACAGGTCTAATCTCTGGGGCCAACGTCCTGACTTTC . TRBJ2-6 TRBV27 TRBD1
CASRTVDTQYF TGTGCCAGCAGGACAGTGGATACGCAGTATTTT . TRBJ2-3 TRBV6-5 .
CAWSRSGGFRAKNIQYF TGTGCCTGGAGCAGGTCAGGGGGTTTTCGGGCGAAAAACATTCAGTACTTC . TRBJ2-4 TRBV30 TRBD1
CASSPQLNTEAFF TGTGCCAGCAGCCCACAGTTGAACACTGAAGCTTTCTTT . TRBJ1-1 TRBV11-2 .
CASSLYRESENTF TGTGCCAGCAGTTTATACAGGGAAAGTGAGAACACCTTC . TRBJ1-2 TRBV28 .
CASSIQRESSYEQYF TGTGCCAGTAGTATTCAGCGGGAGAGCTCCTACGAGCAGTACTTC . TRBJ2-7 TRBV19 TRBD2
CAGRGGLPGVDEQYF TGTGCCGGACGAGGGGGCCTCCCTGGAGTTGACGAGCAGTACTTC . TRBJ2-7 TRBV2 TRBD1
CASSLSEYGYTF TGTGCCAGCAGCTTGTCGGAGTATGGCTACACCTTC . TRBJ1-2 TRBV5-4 .
CASGGLAGTYEQYF TGCGCCAGCGGGGGACTAGCGGGTACCTACGAGCAGTACTTC . TRBJ2-7 TRBV5-1 TRBD2
CASSLRGAPTDTQYF TGCGCCAGCAGCTTGCGGGGGGCGCCCACAGATACGCAGTATTTT . TRBJ2-3 TRBV5-1 .
CASSQGTQVQETQYF TGCGCCAGCAGCCAAGGAACTCAAGTCCAAGAGACCCAGTACTTC . TRBJ2-5 TRBV4-1 .
CASWRAGEGEQYF TGTGCCAGCTGGCGGGCGGGAGAGGGCGAGCAGTACTTC . TRBJ2-7 TRBV15 TRBD2
CASSLGDSLNYGYTF TGCGCCAGCAGCTTGGGGGACAGCCTTAACTATGGCTACACCTTC . TRBJ1-2 TRBV5-1 TRBD1
CASSLDRGTEAFF TGTGCCAGCAGCCTGGACAGAGGCACTGAAGCTTTCTTT . TRBJ1-1 TRBV7-3 .
CASSPETGGGQPQHF TGCGCCAGCAGCCCAGAAACAGGGGGAGGACAGCCCCAGCATTTT . TRBJ1-5 TRBV4-1 TRBD1
CASSAYYQPQHF TGTGCCAGTAGTGCCTACTATCAGCCCCAGCATTTT . TRBJ1-5 TRBV19 .
CASSQVSGTDTQYF TGTGCCAGCAGTCAAGTTAGCGGCACAGATACGCAGTATTTT . TRBJ2-3 TRBV14 .
CASSQGGTDNEKLFF TGTGCCAGCAGCCAGGGCGGGACGGATAATGAAAAACTGTTTTTT . TRBJ1-4 TRBV7-2 .
CASSNPGQLYCTF TGTGCCAGCAGCAACCCGGGACAGCTCTATTGCACCTTC . TRBJ1-2 TRBV11-1 TRBD1
CASGLVRQTGRNTIYF TGTGCTAGTGGTTTGGTACGCCAGACAGGTAGAAACACCATATATTTT . TRBJ1-3 TRBV12-5 .